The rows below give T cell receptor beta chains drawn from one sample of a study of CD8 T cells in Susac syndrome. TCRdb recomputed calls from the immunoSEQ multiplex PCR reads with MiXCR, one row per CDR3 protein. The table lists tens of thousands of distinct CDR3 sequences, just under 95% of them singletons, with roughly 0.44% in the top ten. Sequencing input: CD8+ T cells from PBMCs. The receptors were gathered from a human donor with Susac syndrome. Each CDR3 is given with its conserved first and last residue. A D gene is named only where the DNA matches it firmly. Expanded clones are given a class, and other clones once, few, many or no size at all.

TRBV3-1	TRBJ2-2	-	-	CASSQASSHIPNTGELFF	TGTGCCAGCAGCCAAGCCTCTTCGCATATCCCGAACACCGGGGAGCTGTTTTTT
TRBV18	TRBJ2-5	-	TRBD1	CASSPTGTDQETQYF	TGTGCCAGCTCACCTACCGGGACAGACCAAGAGACCCAGTACTTC
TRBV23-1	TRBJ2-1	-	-	CASSLITAPMLTNEQFF	TGCGCCAGCAGTCTTATAACGGCCCCGATGCTAACCAATGAGCAGTTCTTC
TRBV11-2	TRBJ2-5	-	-	CASSLGASSEETQYF	TGTGCCAGCAGCTTAGGAGCTAGCAGTGAGGAGACCCAGTACTTC
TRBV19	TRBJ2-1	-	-	CASSITAYNEQFF	TGTGCCAGTAGTATCACGGCCTACAATGAGCAGTTCTTC
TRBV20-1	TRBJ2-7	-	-	CRHTADSYEQYF	TGCAGGCATACGGCGGACTCCTACGAGCAGTACTTC
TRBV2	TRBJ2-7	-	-	CASSEWSSPGMIYEQYF	TGTGCCAGCAGTGAATGGTCGTCCCCCGGGATGATCTACGAGCAGTACTTC
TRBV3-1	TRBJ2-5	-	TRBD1	CASSPMGQQETQYF	TGTGCCAGCAGCCCCATGGGACAGCAAGAGACCCAGTACTTC
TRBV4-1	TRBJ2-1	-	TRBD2	CASSREASGYNEQFF	TGCGCCAGCAGCCGGGAGGCTAGCGGATACAATGAGCAGTTCTTC
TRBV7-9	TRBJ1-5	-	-	CASSDGQSNQPQHF	TGTGCCAGCAGCGACGGACAGTCCAATCAGCCCCAGCATTTT
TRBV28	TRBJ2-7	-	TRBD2	CASNGAGAPDEQYF	TGTGCCAGCAACGGCGCGGGAGCCCCCGACGAGCAGTACTTC
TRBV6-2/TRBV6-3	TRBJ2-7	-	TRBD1	CASRGLGTGNPYEQYF	TGTGCCAGCAGAGGGCTCGGGACAGGGAACCCCTACGAGCAGTACTTC
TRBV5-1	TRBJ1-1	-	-	CASSPSGQTTMNTEAFF	TGCGCCAGCAGCCCCTCGGGGCAGACCACTATGAACACTGAAGCTTTCTTT
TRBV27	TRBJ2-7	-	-	CASSFGRSIHEQYF	TGTGCCAGCAGTTTTGGGCGGTCTATCCACGAGCAGTACTTC
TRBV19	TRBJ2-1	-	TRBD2	CASAGTSGSYNEQFF	TGTGCCAGTGCCGGGACTAGCGGGAGTTACAATGAGCAGTTCTTC
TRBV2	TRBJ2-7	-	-	CASSERRPPYEQYF	TGTGCCAGCAGTGAGCGAAGGCCTCCCTACGAGCAGTACTTC
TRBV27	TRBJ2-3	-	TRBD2	CASNTEAGAGTDTQYF	TGTGCCAGCAATACTGAAGCGGGAGCTGGCACAGATACGCAGTATTTT
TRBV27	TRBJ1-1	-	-	CASSLSYNTEAFF	TGTGCCAGCAGTTTATCGTACAACACTGAAGCTTTCTTT
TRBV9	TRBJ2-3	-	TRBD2	CASSLGTSGTSDTQYF	TGTGCCAGCAGCCTGGGGACTAGCGGGACTTCAGATACGCAGTATTTT
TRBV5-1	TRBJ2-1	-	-	CASSPWAIGEQFF	TGCGCCAGCAGCCCCTGGGCGATTGGTGAGCAGTTCTTC
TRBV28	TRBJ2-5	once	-	CASSQTGGLAQETQYF	TGTGCCAGCAGTCAAACGGGGGGCCTGGCCCAAGAGACCCAGTACTTC
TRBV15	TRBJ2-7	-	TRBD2	CATSSPSTGGYEQYF	TGTGCCACCAGCTCCCCTTCCACGGGGGGCTACGAGCAGTACTTC
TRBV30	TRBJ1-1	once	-	CAWSWDPRDTEAFF	TGTGCCTGGAGTTGGGACCCTAGGGACACTGAAGCTTTCTTT
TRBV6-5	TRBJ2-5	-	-	CASSYQETQYF	TGTGCCAGCAGTTACCAAGAGACCCAGTACTTC
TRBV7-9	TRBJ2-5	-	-	CASSWTDTQMAQYF	TGTGCCAGCAGCTGGACAGATACGCAAATGGCCCAGTACTTC
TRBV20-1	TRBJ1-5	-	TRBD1	CSARPGGTGEYSNQPQHF	TGCAGTGCCCGACCCGGGGGGACAGGAGAATATAGCAATCAGCCCCAGCATTTT
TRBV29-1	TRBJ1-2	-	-	CSVEQDNYGYTF	TGCAGCGTTGAACAGGACAACTATGGCTACACCTTC
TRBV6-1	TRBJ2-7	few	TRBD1	CASSFPGQTYEQYF	TGTGCCAGCAGTTTCCCGGGACAGACCTACGAGCAGTACTTC
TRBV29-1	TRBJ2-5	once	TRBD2	CSVEAGGPETQYF	TGCAGCGTTGAAGCGGGAGGTCCAGAGACCCAGTACTTC
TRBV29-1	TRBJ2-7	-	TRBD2	CSVEGTGTSNEQYF	TGCAGCGTTGAGGGAACCGGGACTAGTAACGAGCAGTACTTC
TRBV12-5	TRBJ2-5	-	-	CASVVFGLQETQYF	TGTGCTAGTGTGGTTTTTGGGCTACAAGAGACCCAGTACTTC
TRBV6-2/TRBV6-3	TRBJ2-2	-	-	CASNWGVEAGELFF	TGTGCCAGCAACTGGGGAGTGGAGGCCGGGGAGCTGTTTTTT
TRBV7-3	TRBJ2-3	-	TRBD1	CASSPGDRGLDTQYF	TGTGCCAGCAGCCCCGGGGACAGGGGGTTGGATACGCAGTATTTT
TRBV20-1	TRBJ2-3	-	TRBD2	CSAREYERGPRTDTQYF	TGCAGTGCTAGAGAATACGAGCGGGGTCCCCGCACAGATACGCAGTATTTT